Below, one T cell receptor (beta chain) is given with its context. The CDR3 contains 16 residues. Trimming pared 4 bases from V and 2 bases from J, leaving 16 bases between. Germline V CDR1 and CDR2: MGHRA, YSYEKL. Sequencing used immunoSEQ multiplex PCR; TCRdb keeps in-frame clones, though not all of them. The sample consists of fewer than 250,000 clones, 90% to 95% of them appearing once. This sample is drawn from a study of control samples from healthy donors and cancer patients. The TCR comes from a man aged 25 to 45 in good health. The chain joins TRBV4-1 to TRBJ2-3; tentatively, D is TRBD1 or TRBD2 (5 bases each). The material sequenced was blood. The CDR3 region is CASSLTRDLNTDTQYF. Here the CDR3 DNA reads TGCGCCAGCAGCCTCACCCGGGACCTTAACACAGATACGCAGTATTTT.